This T cell receptor beta chain was sequenced in a study of blood T cell repertoires in COVID-19. In the original analysis: Estimates of nucleated cell counts were drawn from the amplification of reference gene primers. Measured with immunoSEQ multiplex PCR; TCRdb has only the in-frame clones, and not every one. The D gene and trimming were derived from the DNA, and the V and J assignments and clone size from that table. The sample carries about 22,000 clones, roughly four fifths recorded once. With V trimmed by 6 bases and J by 0 bases, 2 bases remained unmatched. There are 16 residues in the CDR3. Germline loops: CDR1 SGHDN, CDR2 FVKESK.

The chain joins TRBV14 to TRBJ2-1; 13 bases are a match to TRBD2. Material: peripheral blood. The receptor was derived from a man aged 65-85 years with acute or convalescent COVID-19. The CDR3 bases are TGTGCCAGCAGGCGGACTAGCGGGAGCTCCTACAATGAGCAGTTCTTC. It encodes CASRRTSGSSYNEQFF.